Below are 25 T cell receptor beta chains sequenced from a single sample in a study of OX40 agonist ivuxolimab in advanced cancers. The library relied on the immunoSEQ multiplex PCR assay. This is the immuneACCESS table as TCRdb keeps it, with only in-frame sequences that have V and J called. A part of the clones is gone; compared with another copy, unresolved V genes explain less than half, and the rest is unexplained. The sample has 55,000 to 80,000 clones on record, around 80% of them singletons. The ten biggest clones cover around 1% of the sample. This specimen was CD4+ or CD8+ T cells sorted from blood, taken in a trial of the OX40 agonist ivuxolimab. These receptors came from an adult with an advanced solid tumor such as melanoma, head and neck, liver or kidney cancer.

The V and J genes are TRBV7-3 and TRBJ1-1, with a tentative D call TRBD1 (5 bases). The germline V gene has CDR1 SGHTA and CDR2 FQGTGA. V shed 2 bases and J shed 3 bases, with 13 bases lying between them. The CDR3 length is 15 residues. CDR3 loop: CASSLYSGEYTEAFF. In nucleotides, the CDR3 is TGTGCCAGCAGCTTATATTCGGGGGAGTACACTGAAGCTTTCTTT.

The chain has TRBV29-1 and TRBJ1-5, with TRBD1 as a possible D gene (6 bases). The CDR3 extends over 12 amino acids. The V end was cut by 6 bases, the J end by 1 base, with 7 bases between. Germline assignment: CDR1 SQVTM and CDR2 ANQGSEA. CDR3 sequence reads: CSVGQSNQPQHF. As DNA, the CDR3 is TGCAGCGTCGGACAGAGCAATCAGCCCCAGCATTTT.

This clone appeared once. This rearrangement joins TRBV9 to TRBJ2-3; D is ambiguous. Trimming pared 4 bases from V and 3 bases from J, leaving 9 bases between. The CDR3 has 13 amino acids. The germline gives CDR1 SGDLS, CDR2 YYNGEE. The CDR3 loop reads CASSRLGTDTQYF. The CDR3 DNA sequence: TGTGCCAGCAGCCGTCTGGGTACAGATACGCAGTATTTT.

The chain carries TRBV5-1 and TRBJ2-5; tentatively, D is TRBD2 (6 bases). CDR3 length: 14 amino acids. The V and J ends lost 2 bases and 5 bases respectively, with 13 bases between them. Germline V CDR1 and CDR2: SGHRS, YFSETQ. The CDR3 spells CASSFSQGGETQYF. CDR3 coding DNA: TGCGCCAGCAGCTTTTCCCAAGGAGGGGAGACCCAGTACTTC.

The gene calls are TRBV20-1 and TRBJ2-7, with a weak D call TRBD2 (6 bases). V was trimmed by 3 bases and J by 3 bases, leaving 6 bases between them. The CDR3 covers 11 residues. The V gene's germline CDR1 is DFQATT and CDR2 SNEGSKA (reference sequence). The CDR3 loop is CSARRDYEQYF. In nucleotides, the CDR3 is TGCAGTGCTAGGCGGGACTACGAGCAGTACTTC.

This chain connects TRBV11-3 to TRBJ1-4; D is perhaps TRBD1 (6 bases). Between the trimmed V and J ends, which lost 5 bases and 3 bases, there was a span of 10 bases. The germline gives CDR1 SGHNT, CDR2 YENEEA. CDR3 length: 14 residues. This CDR3 reads CASSKGGPNEKLFF. CDR3 coding DNA: TGTGCCAGCAGCAAGGGGGGACCTAATGAAAAACTGTTTTTT. Filled out from reference TRBV11-3 and TRBJ1-4, the complete variable domain reads EAGVVQSPRYKIIEKKQPVAFWCNPISGHNTLYWYLQNLGQGPELLIRYENEEAVDDSQLPKDRFSAERLKGVDSTLKIQPAELGDSAVYLCASSKGGPNEKLFFGSGTQLSVL.

This sequence joins TRBV5-1 and TRBJ1-2, with D possibly being TRBD1 (6 bases). V was cut by 5 bases and J by 6 bases, with 11 bases left in between. The CDR3 has 12 amino acids. Germline CDR1 and CDR2: SGHRS and YFSETQ. The CDR3 nucleotides read TGCGCCAGCAGAGGAGGGGGAAATGGCTACACCTTC. This gives the protein CASRGGGNGYTF. Combining the CDR3 with reference TRBV5-1 and TRBJ1-2 gives the whole variable domain KAGVTQTPRYLIKTRGQQVTLSCSPISGHRSVSWYQQTPGQGLQFLFEYFSETQRNKGNFPGRFSGRQFSNSRSEMNVSTLELGDSALYLCASRGGGNGYTFGSGTRLTVV.

This sequence joins TRBV5-4 and TRBJ1-3; TRBD1 is a possible D gene (6 bases). The CDR3 length is 17 residues. V was cut by 4 bases and J by 0 bases, with 17 bases left in between. Germline V gives CDR1 SGHNT, CDR2 YYREEE (reference sequence). The CDR3 bases are TGTGCCAGCAGCCCCGGGACATCAACCTTCTCTGGAAACACCATATATTTT. It yields the protein CASSPGTSTFSGNTIYF.

V and J are TRBV7-9 and TRBJ1-2; D possibly corresponds to TRBD1 (6 bases). V lost 5 bases and J lost 4, with 14 bases in between. Germline V lookup: CDR1 SEHNR, CDR2 FQNEAQ (reference sequence). The CDR3 totals 14 residues. As DNA, the CDR3 is TGTGCCAGCAGCACGGCGGGACACATCTATGGCTACACCTTC. It encodes CASSTAGHIYGYTF. Drawing the rest from reference TRBV7-9 and TRBJ1-2, the complete variable domain is DTGVSQNPRHKITKRGQNVTFRCDPISEHNRLYWYRQTLGQGPEFLTYFQNEAQLEKSRLLSDRFSAERPKGSFSTLEIQRTEQGDSAMYLCASSTAGHIYGYTFGSGTRLTVV.

CDR3 sequence (DNA): TGTGCCAGTAGCACTAGCGAAAGGGGGGCCGGGGAGCTGTTTTTT. Encoded protein: CASSTSERGAGELFF. The chain employs TRBV19 and TRBJ2-2; possibly TRBD2 for D (7 bases). This CDR3 is built from 15 residues. Germline CDR1 is LNHDA and CDR2 is SQIVND (reference sequence). The V and J ends lost 6 bases and 6 bases respectively, with 17 bases between them.

The chain uses TRBV19 and TRBJ2-1; no clear D gene. The CDR3 spans 15 residues. CDR1 LNHDA and CDR2 SQIVND come from the germline V gene (reference sequence). V lost 5 bases and J lost 10, with 21 bases in between. The CDR3 bases are TGTGCCAGTAGTCCCCCAGTCCGAACCCTGAAAGAGCAGTTCTTC. This translates into CASSPPVRTLKEQFF.

This clone appeared once. The chain joins TRBV7-2 to TRBJ2-4; 8 nucleotides match TRBD2. This CDR3 has 18 residues. Germline CDR1 is SGHTA and CDR2 is FQGNSA. With 0 bases clipped from V and 3 bases from J, the junction kept 10 bases outside the gene matches. This CDR3 reads CASSLAAGTLAGKNIQYF. The CDR3 DNA reads as TGTGCCAGCAGCTTAGCCGCTGGGACCCTAGCGGGCAAAAACATTCAGTACTTC.

The V gene is TRBV7-2, the J gene TRBJ2-7, with D uncertain. Trimming cost V 2 bases and J 5 bases, with 10 bases left between them. CDR3 size: 13 residues. Germline CDR1 and CDR2: SGHTA and FQGNSA. The CDR3 spells CASSLPTRHEQYF. The CDR3 region has the DNA TGTGCCAGCAGCTTACCTACGAGGCACGAGCAGTACTTC. Filled out from reference TRBV7-2 and TRBJ2-7, the complete variable domain reads GAGVSQSPSNKVTEKGKDVELRCDPISGHTALYWYRQSLGQGLEFLIYFQGNSAPDKSGLPSDRFSAERTGGSVSTLTIQRTQQEDSAVYLCASSLPTRHEQYFGPGTRLTVT.

The rearrangement links TRBV27 to TRBJ1-2, with TRBD1 as a possible D gene (6 bases). Germline loops: CDR1 MNHEY, CDR2 SMNVEV (reference sequence). V gave up 2 bases and J gave up 3 bases, with 7 bases separating them. The CDR3 contains 13 residues. CDR3 coding DNA: TGTGCCAGCAGTTTACAGGGGTACTATGGCTACACCTTC. The encoded protein is CASSLQGYYGYTF.

The chain recombines TRBV2 with TRBJ1-5; D ambiguous. Germline-derived CDR1 and CDR2 are SNHLY and FYNNEI. Trimming removed 5 bases at V and 0 bases at J, with 14 bases between. The CDR3 runs 16 residues. CDR3 sequence (DNA): TGTGCCAGCAGTCCGGTACGTCTGAATAGCAATCAGCCCCAGCATTTT. Residues: CASSPVRLNSNQPQHF. Full variable domain (outside the CDR3, taken from reference TRBV2 and TRBJ1-5): EPEVTQTPSHQVTQMGQEVILRCVPISNHLYFYWYRQILGQKVEFLVSFYNNEISEKSEIFDDQFSVERPDGSNFTLKIRSTKLEDSAMYFCASSPVRLNSNQPQHFGDGTRLSIL.

J is TRBJ1-3 and V is TRBV19; perhaps TRBD1 as D (5 bases). CDR3 length: 15 residues. Germline V CDR1 and CDR2: LNHDA, SQIVND (reference sequence). With 5 bases removed from V and 0 bases from J, the gap between germline ends came to 11 bases. The CDR3 DNA follows: TGTGCCAGTAGTCTCATGGACAACTCTGGAAACACCATATATTTT. Its protein product is CASSLMDNSGNTIYF.

This clone was picked up one time. The chain links TRBV18 to TRBJ1-1, with D hard to call. CDR1 is KGHSH and CDR2 is LQKENI in the germline V gene. This CDR3 has 14 amino acids. V gave up 2 bases and J gave up 3 bases, with 10 bases separating them. Written as DNA, the CDR3 is TGTGCCAGCTCACCAGCAGGAAAGGACACTGAAGCTTTCTTT. As protein: CASSPAGKDTEAFF.

V is TRBV5-1 and J is TRBJ2-7; TRBD1 is a possible D gene (6 bases). This CDR3 region has 16 residues. Deletions cut 1 base from V and 7 bases from J, with 21 bases between. Germline loops: CDR1 SGHRS, CDR2 YFSETQ. The CDR3: CASSLNLRAGGAEQYF. The CDR3 nucleotides read TGCGCCAGCAGCTTGAACCTCAGGGCTGGGGGCGCGGAGCAGTACTTC.

This chain links TRBV20-1 with TRBJ1-1; no clear D gene. Between the trimmed V and J ends, which lost 3 bases and 11 bases, there was a span of 13 bases. The CDR3 is 11 residues long. CDR1 and CDR2 from the germline V gene are DFQATT and SNEGSKA (reference sequence). For the CDR3, the DNA is TGCAGTGCTAGTTCGGGCTTTGGGGCTTTCTTT. Encoded protein: CSASSGFGAFF.

J is TRBJ1-2 and V is TRBV19; D ambiguous. Germline V gene lookup returns CDR1 LNHDA and CDR2 SQIVND (reference sequence). Between the trimmed V and J ends, which lost 4 bases and 8 bases, there was a span of 8 bases. CDR3 length: 11 amino acids. The CDR3 loop reads CASSRMEGYTF. The CDR3 coding sequence is TGTGCCAGTAGTAGGATGGAAGGCTACACCTTC. The full variable domain, in which reference TRBV19 and TRBJ1-2 provide the parts outside the CDR3, is DGGITQSPKYLFRKEGQNVTLSCEQNLNHDAMYWYRQDPGQGLRLIYYSQIVNDFQKGDIAEGYSVSREKKESFPLTVTSAQKNPTAFYLCASSRMEGYTFGSGTRLTVV.

The chain couples TRBV19 to TRBJ2-7; 9 bases align to TRBD2. With 6 bases clipped from V and 4 bases from J, the junction kept 4 bases outside the gene matches. CDR1 and CDR2 from the germline V gene are LNHDA and SQIVND (reference sequence). This CDR3 spans 13 amino acids. This CDR3 reads CASSQTSGYEQYF. For the CDR3, the DNA is TGTGCCAGTAGCCAGACTAGCGGTTACGAGCAGTACTTC.

This clone is labeled medium-sized. This chain connects TRBV29-1 to TRBJ1-2, with 8 positions matching TRBD1. The CDR3 is made up of 13 amino acids. Germline CDR1 is SQVTM and CDR2 is ANQGSEA. This CDR3 is CTSGTGLGDGYTF. The CDR3 bases are TGCACCTCCGGGACAGGCCTCGGGGATGGCTACACCTTC.

V usage is TRBV10-2 and J usage is TRBJ2-2; 7 positions agree with TRBD1. This CDR3 contains 14 residues. Per the germline V gene, CDR1 is WSHSY and CDR2 is SAAADI. Losses at the gene ends were 5 bases for V and 1 base for J; bases not matched to a gene: 1. The CDR3 region is CASSRQGNTGELFF. CDR3 DNA: TGCGCCAGCAGTCGACAGGGGAACACCGGGGAGCTGTTTTTT.

The chain recombines TRBV18 with TRBJ2-2; 9 positions agree with TRBD1. Germline loops: CDR1 KGHSH, CDR2 LQKENI. The CDR3 is made up of 16 amino acids. V was pared by 4 bases and J by 1 base, with 4 bases of the junction left unmatched. The CDR3 here is CASSLMGQGNTGELFF. The CDR3 nucleotides are TGTGCCAGCTCACTTATGGGACAGGGGAACACCGGGGAGCTGTTTTTT.

This clone was counted once. The chain has TRBV6-5 and TRBJ1-2; TRBD1 matches 9 bases. Losses at the gene ends were 6 bases for V and 7 bases for J; bases not matched to a gene: 3. The CDR3 length is 12 residues. Germline V gene lookup returns CDR1 MNHEY and CDR2 SVGAGI. This chain's CDR3 is CASRSGQGGYTF. DNA for the CDR3: TGTGCCAGCAGGTCGGGACAGGGTGGCTACACCTTC.